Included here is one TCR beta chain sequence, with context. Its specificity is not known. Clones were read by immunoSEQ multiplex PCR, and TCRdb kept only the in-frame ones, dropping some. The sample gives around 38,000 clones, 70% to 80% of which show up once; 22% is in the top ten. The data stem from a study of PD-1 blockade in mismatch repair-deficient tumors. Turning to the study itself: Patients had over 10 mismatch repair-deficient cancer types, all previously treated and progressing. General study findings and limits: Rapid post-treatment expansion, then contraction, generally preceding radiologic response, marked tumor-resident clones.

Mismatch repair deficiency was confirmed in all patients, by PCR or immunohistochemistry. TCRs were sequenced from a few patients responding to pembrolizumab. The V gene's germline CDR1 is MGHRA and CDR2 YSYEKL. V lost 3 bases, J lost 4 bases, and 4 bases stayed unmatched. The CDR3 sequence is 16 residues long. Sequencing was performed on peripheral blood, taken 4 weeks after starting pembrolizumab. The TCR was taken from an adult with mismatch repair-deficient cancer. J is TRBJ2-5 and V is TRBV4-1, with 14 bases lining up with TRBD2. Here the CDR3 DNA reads TGCGCCAGCAGCCATCCGACTAGCGGGAGGGGAGAGACCCAGTACTTC. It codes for CASSHPTSGRGETQYF.